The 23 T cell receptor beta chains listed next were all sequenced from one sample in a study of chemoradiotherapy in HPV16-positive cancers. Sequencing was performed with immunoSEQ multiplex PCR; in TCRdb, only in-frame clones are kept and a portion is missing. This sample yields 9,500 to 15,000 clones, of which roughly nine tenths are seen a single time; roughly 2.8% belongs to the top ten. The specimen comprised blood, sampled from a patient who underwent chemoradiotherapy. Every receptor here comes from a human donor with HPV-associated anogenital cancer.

The CDR3 DNA sequence: TGCGCCAGCAGCCCCTTAGCGGGGGTGAGTAACATTCAGTACTTC. It translates to CASSPLAGVSNIQYF. The chain couples TRBV5-1 to TRBJ2-4; 9 nucleotides agree with TRBD2. V shed 4 bases and J 7 bases; nucleotides not matched to a gene: 9. CDR1 and CDR2 from the germline V gene are SGHRS and YFSETQ. The CDR3 is made up of 15 amino acids.

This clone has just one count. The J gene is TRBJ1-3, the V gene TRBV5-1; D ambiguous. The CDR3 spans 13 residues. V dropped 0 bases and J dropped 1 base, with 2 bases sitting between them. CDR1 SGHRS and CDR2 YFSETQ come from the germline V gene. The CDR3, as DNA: TGCGCCAGCAGCTTGGGTTCTGGAAACACCATATATTTT. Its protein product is CASSLGSGNTIYF.

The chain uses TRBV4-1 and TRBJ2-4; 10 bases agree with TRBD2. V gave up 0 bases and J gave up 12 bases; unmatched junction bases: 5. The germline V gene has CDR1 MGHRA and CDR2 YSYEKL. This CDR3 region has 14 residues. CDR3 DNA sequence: TGCGCCAGCAGCCAAGACCGGCTAGCGGGGGCTCAGTACTTC. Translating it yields CASSQDRLAGAQYF.

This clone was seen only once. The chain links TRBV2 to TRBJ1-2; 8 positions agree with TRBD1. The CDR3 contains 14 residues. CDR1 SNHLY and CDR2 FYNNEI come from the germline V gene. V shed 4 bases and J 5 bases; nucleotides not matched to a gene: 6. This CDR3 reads CASSGQGMRYGYTF. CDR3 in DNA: TGTGCCAGCAGTGGACAGGGGATGCGGTATGGCTACACCTTC.

The CDR3 here is CASSTTGFPSENEQFF. For the CDR3, the DNA is TGTGCCAGCAGCACCACAGGGTTTCCGTCGGAGAATGAGCAGTTCTTC. The genes are TRBV21-1 and TRBJ2-1; the table's D call of TRBD1 was not tested on the DNA. TRBV21-1 is classified as a pseudogene. CDR3 length equals 16 residues.

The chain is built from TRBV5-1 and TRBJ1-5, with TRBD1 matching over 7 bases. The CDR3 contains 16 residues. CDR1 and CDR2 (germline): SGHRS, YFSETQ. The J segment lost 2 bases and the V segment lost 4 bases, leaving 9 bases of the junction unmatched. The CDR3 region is CASSAYRGWGNQPQHF. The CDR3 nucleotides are TGCGCCAGCAGCGCTTACAGGGGATGGGGCAATCAGCCCCAGCATTTT. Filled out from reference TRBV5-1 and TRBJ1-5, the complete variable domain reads KAGVTQTPRYLIKTRGQQVTLSCSPISGHRSVSWYQQTPGQGLQFLFEYFSETQRNKGNFPGRFSGRQFSNSRSEMNVSTLELGDSALYLCASSAYRGWGNQPQHFGDGTRLSIL.

CDR3 protein: CASSSGQPGRYGYTF. CDR3 bases: TGTGCCAGCAGTTCCGGACAACCCGGCCGCTATGGCTACACCTTC. The J gene is TRBJ1-2, the V gene TRBV6-5; possibly TRBD1 for D (5 bases). The CDR3 loop spans 15 amino acids. Germline values: CDR1 MNHEY, CDR2 SVGAGI. Trimming stripped 4 bases from V and 4 bases from J, with 16 bases between.

CDR3 DNA sequence: TGCGCCAGCGGGACAGGGACTTCCCCTGAAGCTTTCTTT. Its protein is CASGTGTSPEAFF. The chain joins TRBV10-2 to TRBJ1-1; 9 nucleotides align to TRBD1. This CDR3 is 13 amino acids long. Per germline, CDR1 WSHSY and CDR2 SAAADI. The V segment lost 8 bases and the J segment 6 bases; nucleotides outside the gene matches: 7.

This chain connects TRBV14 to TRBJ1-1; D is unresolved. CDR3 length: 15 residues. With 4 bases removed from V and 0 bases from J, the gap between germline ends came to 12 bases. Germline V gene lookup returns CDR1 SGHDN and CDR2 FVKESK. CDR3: CASSPSGSMNTEAFF. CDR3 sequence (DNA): TGTGCCAGCAGCCCGTCGGGCAGCATGAACACTGAAGCTTTCTTT.

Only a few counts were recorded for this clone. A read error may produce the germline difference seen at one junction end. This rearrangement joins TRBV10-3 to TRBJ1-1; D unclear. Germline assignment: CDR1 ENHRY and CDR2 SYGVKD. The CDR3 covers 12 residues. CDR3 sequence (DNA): TGTGCCATCAGAGAGTTGAACACTGAAGCTTTCTTT. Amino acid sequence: CAIRELNTEAFF.

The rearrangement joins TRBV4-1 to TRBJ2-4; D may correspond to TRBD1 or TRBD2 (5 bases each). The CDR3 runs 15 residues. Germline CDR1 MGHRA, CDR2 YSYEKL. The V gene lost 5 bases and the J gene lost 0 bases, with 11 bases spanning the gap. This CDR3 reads CASSLGPLAKNIQYF. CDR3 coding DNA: TGCGCCAGCAGCTTGGGACCACTAGCCAAAAACATTCAGTACTTC.

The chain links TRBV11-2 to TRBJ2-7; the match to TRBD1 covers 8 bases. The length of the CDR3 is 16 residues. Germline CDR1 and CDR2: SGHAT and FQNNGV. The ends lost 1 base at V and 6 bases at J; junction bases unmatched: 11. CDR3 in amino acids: CASSLAPGQVLGEQYF. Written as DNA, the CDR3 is TGTGCCAGCAGCTTAGCCCCGGGACAGGTGTTAGGCGAGCAGTACTTC.

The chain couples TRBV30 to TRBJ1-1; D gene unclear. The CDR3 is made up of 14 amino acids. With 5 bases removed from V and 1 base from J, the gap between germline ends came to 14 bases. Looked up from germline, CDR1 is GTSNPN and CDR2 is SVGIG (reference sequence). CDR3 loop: CAWGPGLSNTEAFF. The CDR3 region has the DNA TGTGCCTGGGGTCCTGGACTTTCGAACACTGAAGCTTTCTTT.

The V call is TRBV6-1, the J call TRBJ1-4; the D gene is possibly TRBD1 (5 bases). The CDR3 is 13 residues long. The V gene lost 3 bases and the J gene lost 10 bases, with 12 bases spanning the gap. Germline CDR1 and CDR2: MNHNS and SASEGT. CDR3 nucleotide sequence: TGTGCCAGCAGTGAGGACCCAGGGAGAAAACTGTTTTTT. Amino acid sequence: CASSEDPGRKLFF.

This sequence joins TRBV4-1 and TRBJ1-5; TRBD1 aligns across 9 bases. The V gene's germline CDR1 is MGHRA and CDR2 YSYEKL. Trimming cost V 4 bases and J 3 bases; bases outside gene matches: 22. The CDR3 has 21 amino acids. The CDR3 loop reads CASSRIKPGQGSSYANQPQHF. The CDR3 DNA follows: TGCGCCAGCAGCCGCATCAAACCGGGACAGGGTTCTTCCTACGCCAATCAGCCCCAGCATTTT.

CDR3 DNA sequence: TGTGCCAGCAGTGAATTAGTTGAAAAACTGTTTTTT. Translation: CASSELVEKLFF. The chain couples TRBV6-1 to TRBJ1-4, with D unclear. Germline values: CDR1 MNHNS, CDR2 SASEGT. V was clipped by 2 bases and J by 7 bases, with 5 bases between them. CDR3 size: 12 residues.

The chain's CDR3 is CASSHDRVVNEQYF. DNA of the CDR3: TGTGCCAGCAGCCACGACAGGGTGGTTAACGAGCAGTACTTC. The V call is TRBV7-2, the J call TRBJ2-7; 7 nucleotides match TRBD1. Germline values: CDR1 SGHTA, CDR2 FQGNSA. Germline trimming cut 5 bases from V and 5 bases from J; bases unmatched to any gene: 9. CDR3 length equals 14 residues.

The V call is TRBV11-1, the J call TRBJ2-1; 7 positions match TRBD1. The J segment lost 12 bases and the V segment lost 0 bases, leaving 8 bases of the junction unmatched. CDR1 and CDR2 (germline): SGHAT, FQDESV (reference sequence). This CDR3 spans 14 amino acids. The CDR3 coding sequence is TGTGCCAGCAGCTTAGCGCTGGAAGGGGGCATGCAGTTCTTC. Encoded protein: CASSLALEGGMQFF.

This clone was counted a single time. CDR3 coding DNA: TGTGCCAGCTCCCCCCAAAGCCAAGAGACCCAGTACTTC. This codes for CASSPQSQETQYF. V usage is TRBV18 and J usage is TRBJ2-5, with no clear D. This CDR3 region has 13 residues. Germline CDR1 KGHSH, CDR2 LQKENI. V lost 6 bases to trimming and J lost 1 base, with 9 bases between them.

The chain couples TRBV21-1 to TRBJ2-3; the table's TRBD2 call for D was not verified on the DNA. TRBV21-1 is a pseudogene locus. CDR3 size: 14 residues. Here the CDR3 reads CASSWDLDTDTQYF. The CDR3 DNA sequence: TGTGCCAGCAGCTGGGACTTAGACACGGATACGCAGTATTTT.

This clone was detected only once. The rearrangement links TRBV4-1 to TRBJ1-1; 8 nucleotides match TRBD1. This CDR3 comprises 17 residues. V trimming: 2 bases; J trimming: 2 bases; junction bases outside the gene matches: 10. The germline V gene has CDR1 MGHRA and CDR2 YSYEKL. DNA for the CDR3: TGCGCCAGCAGCCAAACGAGGCAGGGGGCGGGTAACACTGAAGCTTTCTTT. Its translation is CASSQTRQGAGNTEAFF.

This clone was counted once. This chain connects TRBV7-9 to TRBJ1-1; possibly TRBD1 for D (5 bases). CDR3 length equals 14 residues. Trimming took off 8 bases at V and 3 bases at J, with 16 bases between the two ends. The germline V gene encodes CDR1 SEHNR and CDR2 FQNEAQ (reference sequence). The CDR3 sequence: CASGGTKEYTEAFF. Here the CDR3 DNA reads TGTGCCAGCGGGGGGACTAAAGAGTACACTGAAGCTTTCTTT.

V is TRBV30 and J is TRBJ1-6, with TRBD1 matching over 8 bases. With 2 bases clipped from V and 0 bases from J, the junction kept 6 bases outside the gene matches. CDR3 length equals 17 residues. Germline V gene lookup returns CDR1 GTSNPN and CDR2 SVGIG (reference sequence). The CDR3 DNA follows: TGTGCCTGGAGTTCCTCAGGGGGCGCCTCCTATAATTCACCCCTCCACTTT. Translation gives CAWSSSGGASYNSPLHF.